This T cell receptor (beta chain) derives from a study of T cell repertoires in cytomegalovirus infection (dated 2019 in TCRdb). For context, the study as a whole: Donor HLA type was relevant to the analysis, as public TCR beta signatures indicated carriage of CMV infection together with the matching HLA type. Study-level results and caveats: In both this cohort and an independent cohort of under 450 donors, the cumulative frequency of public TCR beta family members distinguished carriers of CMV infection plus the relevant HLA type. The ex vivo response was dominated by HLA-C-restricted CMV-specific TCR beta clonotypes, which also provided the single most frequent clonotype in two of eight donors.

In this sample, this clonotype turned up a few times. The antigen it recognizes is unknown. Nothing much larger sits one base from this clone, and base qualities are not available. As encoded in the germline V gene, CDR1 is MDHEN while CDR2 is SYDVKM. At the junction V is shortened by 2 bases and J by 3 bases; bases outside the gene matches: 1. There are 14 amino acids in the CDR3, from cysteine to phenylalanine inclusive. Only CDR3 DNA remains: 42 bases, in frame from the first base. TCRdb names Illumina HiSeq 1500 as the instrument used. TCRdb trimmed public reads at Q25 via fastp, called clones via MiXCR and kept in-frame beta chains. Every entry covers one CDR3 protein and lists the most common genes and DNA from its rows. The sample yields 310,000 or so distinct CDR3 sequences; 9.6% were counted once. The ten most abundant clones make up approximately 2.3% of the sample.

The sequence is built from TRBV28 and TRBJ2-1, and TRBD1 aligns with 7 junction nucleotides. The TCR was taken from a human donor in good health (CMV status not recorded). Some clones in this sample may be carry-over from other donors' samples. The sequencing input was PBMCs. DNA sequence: TGTGCCAGCAGTTTAACAGGGGTCTACAATGAGCAGTTCTTC. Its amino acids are CASSLTGVYNEQFF.